There are a few counts of the clone carrying this T cell receptor (beta chain). The antigen remains unidentified. These data belong to a study of response to subunit inactivated influenza vaccine. Each CDR3 protein gets one entry after TCRdb re-called the RT-PCR reads with MiXCR. The sample has fewer than 600,000 distinct CDR3 sequences, around 7.9% seen once. The CDR3 contains 12 residues. Trimming left V 6 bases short and J 5 bases short, with 10 bases between. Germline values: CDR1 DFQATT, CDR2 SNEGSKA (reference sequence). Broader study findings: A suggestion made by the authors is that each seasonal influenza vaccination recruits few new T cells.

This TCR was sampled from a man aged 50 to 69 who received an inactivated influenza vaccine. J is TRBJ2-2 and V is TRBV20-1; D is possibly TRBD2 (5 bases). Sequencing used PBMCs from blood, obtained less than 25 months after vaccination. The CDR3 coding sequence is TGCAGTGCCAAGGGAGAGACCGGGGAGCTGTTTTTT. This sequence encodes CSAKGETGELFF.